These 4 T cell receptor beta chains originate from one sample sequenced in a study of blood T cell repertoires in COVID-19. Sequencing used immunoSEQ multiplex PCR; TCRdb keeps in-frame clones, though not all of them. Among about 280,000 clones listed, approximately 83% were seen once. Sequenced input: peripheral blood. These receptors came from a woman between 50 and 59 years old who had recovered from COVID-19.

V is TRBV30 and J is TRBJ1-5; D is possibly TRBD1 (5 bases). Germline CDR1 and CDR2: GTSNPN and SVGIG (reference sequence). The CDR3 has 14 residues. Trimming pared 0 bases from V and 6 bases from J, leaving 12 bases between. The CDR3 is CAWSVPGARQPQHF. The CDR3 coding sequence is TGTGCCTGGAGTGTACCTGGGGCTCGTCAGCCCCAGCATTTT.

This sequence joins TRBV6-5 and TRBJ1-6; 9 nucleotides agree with TRBD1. CDR3 length equals 15 residues. The ends lost 5 bases at V and 7 bases at J; junction bases unmatched: 6. Germline CDR1 reads MNHEY; CDR2 reads SVGAGI. CDR3 region: CASSPSGQGNSPLHF. For the CDR3, the DNA is TGTGCCAGCAGTCCCTCCGGACAGGGGAATTCACCCCTCCACTTT.

The count of this clone is one. The CDR3 region has the DNA TGTGCCAGCAGCCCGGCACTAGCGGGAGTCCACGAGCAGTACTTC. It encodes CASSPALAGVHEQYF. The chain joins TRBV7-8 to TRBJ2-7; 11 bases agree with TRBD2. J lost 5 bases, V lost 5 bases, and 8 bases had no gene match. CDR3 length equals 15 residues. CDR1 and CDR2 from the germline V gene are SGHVS and FQNEAQ.

A single count supports this clone. Germline and junction disagree at one end, which may indicate a read error. The rearrangement uses TRBV4-3 and TRBJ2-4; 10 bases line up with TRBD2. Germline loops: CDR1 LGHNA, CDR2 YSLEER. The CDR3 is 15 residues long. The CDR3 spells CASSQAPSGRAGLSF. The CDR3 DNA follows: TGCGCCAGCAGCCAAGCTCCGAGCGGGAGGGCCGGATTAAGCTTC.